This passage covers 23 T cell receptor beta chains from one sample sequenced in a study of CD8 T cells in ankylosing spondylitis. TCRdb re-called the 5' RACE reads with MiXCR, one entry per CDR3 protein. The data hold roughly 250,000 distinct CDR3 sequences, with roughly 8.6% observed a single time. Sequencing used blood, either unsorted or a sorted T cell fraction (not recorded which). The source of these receptors is a male donor with ankylosing spondylitis or in good health (not recorded which).

This clonotype was seen many times. The chain couples TRBV5-1 to TRBJ1-3; D gene ambiguous. CDR1 is SGHRS and CDR2 is YFSETQ in the germline V gene. The CDR3 runs to 16 residues. V lost 0 bases and J lost 0, with 10 bases in between. The CDR3 reads CASSLEQPSSGNTIYF. In nucleotides, the CDR3 is TGCGCCAGCAGCTTGGAACAGCCGAGCTCTGGAAACACCATATATTTT.

In regard to this clonotype: This may be a read error: a much more frequent sequence differs by one nucleotide. In DNA, the CDR3 is TGTGCCAGCAGCTTAGCGCGGGGGAGGAGCACAGGTACGCAGTATTTT. It is translated as CASSLARGRSTGTQYF. J is TRBJ2-3 and V is TRBV11-2; TRBD2 agrees at 7 bases. CDR1 SGHAT and CDR2 FQNNGV come from the germline V gene. The CDR3 consists of 16 residues. The full variable domain, completed using reference TRBV11-2 and TRBJ2-3, is EAGVAQSPRYKIIEKRQSVAFWCNPISGHATLYWYQQILGQGPKLLIQFQNNGVVDDSQLPKDRFSAERLKGVDSTLKIQPAKLEDSAVYLCASSLARGRSTGTQYFGPGTRLTVL.

Ten or more counts support this clonotype. V is TRBV20-1 and J is TRBJ1-2; D gene ambiguous. CDR1 and CDR2 (germline): DFQATT, SNEGSKA (reference sequence). The CDR3 loop spans 12 amino acids. The V gene lost 6 bases and the J gene lost 2 bases, with 10 bases spanning the gap. Here the CDR3 DNA reads TGCAGTGCGGGCAGGCCAAACTATGGCTACACCTTC. This translates into CSAGRPNYGYTF.

The genes are TRBV12-3 or TRBV12-4 and TRBJ2-7, with a tentative D call TRBD1 (6 bases). The CDR3 is made up of 12 amino acids. V was trimmed by 8 bases and J by 4 bases, leaving 12 bases between them. The CDR3 spells CASAGAPYEQYF. The CDR3 nucleotides are TGTGCCAGCGCAGGGGCCCCTTACGAGCAGTACTTC.

This clonotype was counted between two and nine times. This chain uses TRBV27 with TRBJ2-1; 9 nucleotides agree with TRBD2. The CDR3 totals 14 residues. Germline trimming cut 3 bases from V and 9 bases from J; bases unmatched to any gene: 6. Germline V gene data show CDR1 as MNHEY and CDR2 as SMNVEV (reference sequence). CDR3 residues: CASSLREGLGEQFF. In DNA, the CDR3 is TGTGCCAGCAGTTTGCGGGAGGGCCTTGGTGAGCAGTTCTTC.

V is TRBV5-1 and J is TRBJ2-3; D possibly corresponds to TRBD2 (6 bases). The germline V and J ends were trimmed by 0 bases and 1 base, with 12 bases remaining between them. Germline CDR1 is SGHRS and CDR2 is YFSETQ. The CDR3 loop spans 16 amino acids. The CDR3 region is CASSLDGRHRTDTQYF. The CDR3 nucleotides are TGCGCCAGCAGCTTGGATGGGAGGCACCGCACAGATACGCAGTATTTT. Using reference TRBV5-1 and TRBJ2-3 for the parts outside the CDR3, the full variable domain is KAGVTQTPRYLIKTRGQQVTLSCSPISGHRSVSWYQQTPGQGLQFLFEYFSETQRNKGNFPGRFSGRQFSNSRSEMNVSTLELGDSALYLCASSLDGRHRTDTQYFGPGTRLTVL.

In this sample, this clonotype turned up many times. Here the CDR3 reads CASSLVSFGSGANVLTF. CDR3 DNA sequence: TGTGCCAGCAGCTTAGTCAGCTTCGGCTCTGGGGCCAACGTCCTGACTTTC. J is TRBJ2-6 and V is TRBV7-2, with unresolved D. V lost 1 base and J 0 bases, leaving 10 bases between the germline ends. The CDR3 has 17 residues. The germline V gene encodes CDR1 SGHTA and CDR2 FQGNSA. Using reference TRBV7-2 and TRBJ2-6 for the parts outside the CDR3, the full variable domain is GAGVSQSPSNKVTEKGKDVELRCDPISGHTALYWYRQSLGQGLEFLIYFQGNSAPDKSGLPSDRFSAERTGGSVSTLTIQRTQQEDSAVYLCASSLVSFGSGANVLTFGAGSRLTVL.

This clonotype was counted ten times or more. This chain links TRBV15 with TRBJ2-2; the match to TRBD2 covers 7 bases. This CDR3 has 13 residues. Per germline, CDR1 LNHNV and CDR2 YYDKDF (reference sequence). The trim removed 8 bases at V and 3 bases at J, leaving 3 bases unmatched. CDR3 sequence (DNA): TGTGCCACCTATGGGAGGGACACCGGGGAGCTGTTTTTT. As protein: CATYGRDTGELFF. Supplemented by reference TRBV15 and TRBJ2-2, the full variable domain reads DAMVIQNPRYQVTQFGKPVTLSCSQTLNHNVMYWYQQKSSQAPKLLFHYYDKDFNNEADTPDNFQSRRPNTSFCFLDIRSPGLGDTAMYLCATYGRDTGELFFGEGSRLTVL.

This sequence joins TRBV7-2 and TRBJ2-1; 12 bases match TRBD2. The junction had 9 bases not matched to a gene; V was cut back by 3 bases and J by 9 bases. Germline values: CDR1 SGHTA, CDR2 FQGNSA. The CDR3 runs to 16 residues. The CDR3 nucleotides are TGTGCCAGCAGCTTTTCTAGCGGGAGGGCCTCGGTTGAGCAGTTCTTC. Its translation: CASSFSSGRASVEQFF.

This clonotype was detected ten times or more. The rearrangement joins TRBV9 to TRBJ1-2, with 8 bases aligning to TRBD1. CDR1 is SGDLS and CDR2 is YYNGEE in the germline V gene. The CDR3 length is 16 residues. V dropped 0 bases and J dropped 2; count of bases not matched to a gene: 6. DNA of the CDR3: TGTGCCAGCAGCGTAGGCGGGACAGGTTACAACTATGGCTACACCTTC. It is translated as CASSVGGTGYNYGYTF.

This clonotype was recorded many times. The genes are TRBV29-1 and TRBJ2-7; TRBD2 matches 7 bases. Germline CDR1 is SQVTM and CDR2 is ANQGSEA. V dropped 7 bases and J dropped 6; count of bases not matched to a gene: 9. The length of the CDR3 is 12 residues. The CDR3 DNA is TGCAGCGGAAAATTGGGGGAGGGCGAGCAGTACTTC. Translation: CSGKLGEGEQYF.

The sample holds many counts of this clonotype. The chain carries TRBV5-1 and TRBJ1-6, with D perhaps matching TRBD1 (6 bases). V dropped 3 bases and J dropped 6 bases, with 13 bases sitting between them. Germline values: CDR1 SGHRS, CDR2 YFSETQ. CDR3 length equals 15 residues. The CDR3 protein is CASSWETGGNSPLHF. In DNA form, the CDR3 reads TGCGCCAGCAGCTGGGAGACAGGCGGTAATTCACCCCTCCACTTT.

This clonotype has only a few counts. The chain couples TRBV20-1 to TRBJ2-3; TRBD2 aligns across 10 bases. Germline loops: CDR1 DFQATT, CDR2 SNEGSKA (reference sequence). The length of the CDR3 is 20 residues. The CDR3 DNA follows: TGCAGCGTGATGGGGGCAGGACTAGCGGAACCTACGAACCCCACAGATACGCAGTATTTT. Encoded protein: CSVMGAGLAEPTNPTDTQYF.

This clonotype appeared a few times. The chain combines TRBV7-9 with TRBJ1-2, with D perhaps matching TRBD1 (5 bases). Trimming left V 5 bases short and J 8 bases short, with 18 bases between. The CDR3 has 14 residues. The germline gives CDR1 SEHNR, CDR2 FQNEAQ (reference sequence). CDR3 amino acids: CASSQAGHSTGYTF. The CDR3, as DNA: TGTGCCAGCAGCCAAGCCGGACACTCTACAGGCTACACCTTC. Full variable domain (outside the CDR3, taken from reference TRBV7-9 and TRBJ1-2): DTGVSQNPRHKITKRGQNVTFRCDPISEHNRLYWYRQTLGQGPEFLTYFQNEAQLEKSRLLSDRFSAERPKGSFSTLEIQRTEQGDSAMYLCASSQAGHSTGYTFGSGTRLTVV.

This clonotype was observed a few times. CDR3: CASSLTMIHQETQYF. The CDR3, as DNA: TGTGCCAGCAGCTTGACGATGATCCACCAAGAGACCCAGTACTTC. This rearrangement joins TRBV7-9 to TRBJ2-5; D remains ambiguous. Trimming took 3 bases from V and 0 from J, leaving 11 bases between them. This CDR3 contains 15 residues. CDR1 and CDR2 (germline): SEHNR, FQNEAQ (reference sequence).

This clonotype was counted ten times or more. This rearrangement joins TRBV29-1 to TRBJ1-5; D gene uncertain. V gave up 4 bases and J gave up 6 bases, with 13 bases separating them. This CDR3 has 13 amino acids. Germline loops: CDR1 SQVTM, CDR2 ANQGSEA. The CDR3 nucleotides are TGCAGCGTTGGGAAGGGTCCGGGTCAGCCCCAGCATTTT. It yields the protein CSVGKGPGQPQHF.

This clonotype was detected ten times or more. The V call is TRBV6-2 or TRBV6-3, the J call TRBJ2-5; TRBD2 matches at 7 bases. This CDR3 has 15 amino acids. CDR1 and CDR2 from the germline V gene are MNHEY and SVGEGT. V was clipped by 2 bases and J by 4 bases; unmatched bases: 7. The CDR3 is CASSYLSGIGETQYF. The CDR3 DNA reads as TGTGCCAGCAGTTACCTGAGCGGGATTGGAGAGACCCAGTACTTC.

This clonotype was found many times. This chain links TRBV10-3 with TRBJ2-7, with 10 bases matching TRBD1. The germline V gene has CDR1 ENHRY and CDR2 SYGVKD. The length of the CDR3 is 15 residues. The V gene end was trimmed by 3 bases and the J gene end by 4 bases; junction bases not matched to a gene: 6. The CDR3 coding sequence is TGTGCCATCAGTGACCCGGGACAGGGGTATTACGAGCAGTACTTC. Residues: CAISDPGQGYYEQYF.

The chain has TRBV2 and TRBJ2-7; the D is unclear. CDR1 and CDR2 (germline): SNHLY, FYNNEI. CDR3 length equals 15 residues. V was pared by 5 bases and J by 0 bases, with 14 bases between. In nucleotides, the CDR3 is TGTGCCAGCAGTCCCTCGGCGTATCACTCCTACGAGCAGTACTTC. Its translation is CASSPSAYHSYEQYF.

This clonotype occurred many times. The chain employs TRBV4-3 and TRBJ2-3; unclear D gene. This CDR3 contains 14 residues. Germline CDR1 reads LGHNA; CDR2 reads YSLEER. The V end lost 1 base, the J end lost 1 base, and 6 bases lay between the germline ends. Written as DNA, the CDR3 is TGCGCCAGCAGCCAAGCCCCCGGCACAGATACGCAGTATTTT. It translates to CASSQAPGTDTQYF.

The chain employs TRBV20-1 and TRBJ2-3; D unclear. This CDR3 has 14 amino acids. The germline V gene encodes CDR1 DFQATT and CDR2 SNEGSKA (reference sequence). The germline V and J ends were trimmed by 3 bases and 2 bases, with 12 bases remaining between them. The CDR3 nucleotides read TGCAGTGCTAGGGGCTTAGTCGACACAGATACGCAGTATTTT. Translation: CSARGLVDTDTQYF.

This clonotype was seen ten or more times. V and J are TRBV5-1 and TRBJ2-3; D uncertain. The CDR3 has 14 residues. Germline V gene data show CDR1 as SGHRS and CDR2 as YFSETQ. Trimming removed 0 bases at V and 2 bases at J, with 7 bases between. This CDR3 reads CASSLADSTDTQYF. CDR3 sequence (DNA): TGCGCCAGCAGCTTGGCCGACTCCACAGATACGCAGTATTTT.

The table lists this clonotype with many counts. This chain uses TRBV5-1 with TRBJ1-2; D possibly corresponds to TRBD1 (6 bases). CDR1 is SGHRS and CDR2 is YFSETQ in the germline V gene. Deletions cut 10 bases from V and 4 bases from J, with 17 bases between. CDR3 length equals 13 residues. The CDR3 protein is CASGGGSGYGYTF. CDR3 bases: TGCGCCTCGGGCGGGGGCTCTGGCTATGGCTACACCTTC.